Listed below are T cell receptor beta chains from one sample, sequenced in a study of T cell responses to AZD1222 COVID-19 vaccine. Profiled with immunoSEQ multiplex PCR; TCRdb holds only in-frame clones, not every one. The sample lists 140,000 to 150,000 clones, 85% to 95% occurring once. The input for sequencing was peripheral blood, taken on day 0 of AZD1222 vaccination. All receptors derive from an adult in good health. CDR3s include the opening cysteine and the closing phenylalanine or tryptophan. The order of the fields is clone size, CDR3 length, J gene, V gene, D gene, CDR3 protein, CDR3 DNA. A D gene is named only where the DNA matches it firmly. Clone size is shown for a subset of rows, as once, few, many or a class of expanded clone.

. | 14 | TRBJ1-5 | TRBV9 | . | CASSVVDSNQPQHF | TGTGCCAGCAGCGTAGTGGATAGCAATCAGCCCCAGCATTTT
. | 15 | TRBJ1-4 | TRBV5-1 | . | CASSLAFTTNEKLFF | TGCGCCAGCAGCTTGGCCTTCACAACTAATGAAAAACTGTTTTTT
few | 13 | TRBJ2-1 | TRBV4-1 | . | CASSPQGGNEQFF | TGCGCCAGCAGCCCCCAGGGAGGTAATGAGCAGTTCTTC
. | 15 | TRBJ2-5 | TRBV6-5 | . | CASSYWGTTQETQYF | TGTGCCAGCAGTTACTGGGGGACAACACAAGAGACCCAGTACTTC
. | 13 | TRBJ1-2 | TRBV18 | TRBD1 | CASSPNRDSHYTF | TGTGCCAGCTCACCCAACCGGGACAGCCACTACACCTTC
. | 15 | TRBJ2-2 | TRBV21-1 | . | CASSKELSEIWELFF | TGTGCCAGCAGCAAAGAGTTGTCAGAGATATGGGAGCTGTTTTTT
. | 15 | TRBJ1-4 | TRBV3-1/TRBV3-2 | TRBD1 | CASSPFILGTGKLFF | TGTGCCAGCAGCCCATTCATCCTGGGGACAGGGAAACTGTTTTTT
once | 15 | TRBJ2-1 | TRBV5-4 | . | CASSLDLRPANEQFF | TGTGCCAGCAGCTTGGATCTGCGCCCGGCCAATGAGCAGTTCTTC
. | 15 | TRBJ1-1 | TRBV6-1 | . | CASSEGPASNTEAFF | TGTGCCAGCAGTGAAGGGCCAGCCTCTAACACTGAAGCTTTCTTT
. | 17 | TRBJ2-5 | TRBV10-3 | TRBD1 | CAISESGQKMYQETQYF | TGTGCCATCAGTGAGTCGGGACAGAAAATGTACCAAGAGACCCAGTACTTC
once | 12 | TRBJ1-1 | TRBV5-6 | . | CASSPGQSEAFF | TGTGCCAGCAGCCCGGGACAATCGGAAGCTTTCTTT
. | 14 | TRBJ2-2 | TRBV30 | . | CAWSVLGMGGELFF | TGTGCCTGGAGTGTACTAGGGATGGGCGGGGAGCTGTTTTTT
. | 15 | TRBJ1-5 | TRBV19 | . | CASSMPEGVSQPQHF | TGTGCCAGTAGTATGCCAGAGGGCGTCAGTCAGCCCCAGCATTTT
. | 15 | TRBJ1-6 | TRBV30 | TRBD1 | CAWSPRDRGYSPLHF | TGTGCCTGGAGTCCCAGGGACAGGGGTTATTCACCCCTCCACTTT
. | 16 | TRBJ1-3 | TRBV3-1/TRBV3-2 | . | CASSQDSKGPGNTIYF | TGTGCCAGCAGCCAAGATAGTAAGGGCCCTGGAAACACCATATATTTT
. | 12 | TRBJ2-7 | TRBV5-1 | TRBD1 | CASRYRGREQYF | TGCGCCAGCAGATACAGGGGTCGCGAGCAGTACTTC
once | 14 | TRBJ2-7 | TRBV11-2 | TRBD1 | CASSSNRGRAEQYF | TGTGCCAGCAGCTCTAACAGGGGTAGGGCCGAGCAGTACTTC
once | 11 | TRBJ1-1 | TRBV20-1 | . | CRARGARGAFF | TGCAGGGCGAGGGGGGCGCGAGGAGCTTTCTTT
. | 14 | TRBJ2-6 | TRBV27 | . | CASQRNFGANVLTF | TGTGCCAGCCAACGTAATTTTGGGGCCAACGTCCTGACTTTC
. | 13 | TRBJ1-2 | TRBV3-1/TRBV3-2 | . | CASSPQGAYGYTF | TGTGCCAGCAGCCCACAGGGTGCCTATGGCTACACCTTC
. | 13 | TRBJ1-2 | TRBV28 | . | CASRGGQNYGYTF | TGTGCCAGCAGAGGAGGGCAGAACTATGGCTACACCTTC
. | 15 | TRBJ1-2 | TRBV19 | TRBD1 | CASTGFRDSPYGYTF | TGTGCCAGTACCGGATTCCGGGACAGCCCCTATGGCTACACCTTC
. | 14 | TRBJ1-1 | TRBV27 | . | CASSLAGTNTEAFF | TGTGCCAGCAGTTTAGCCGGGACGAACACTGAAGCTTTCTTT
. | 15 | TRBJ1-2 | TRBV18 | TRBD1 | CASSPRTGESYGYTF | TGTGCCAGCTCACCTCGGACAGGGGAGAGCTATGGCTACACCTTC
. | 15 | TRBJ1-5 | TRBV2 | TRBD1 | CASLQGSGSNQPQHF | TGTGCCAGTTTACAGGGGAGCGGAAGCAATCAGCCCCAGCATTTT
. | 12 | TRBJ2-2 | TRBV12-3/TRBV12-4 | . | CASSPFAGELFF | TGTGCCAGCAGCCCTTTTGCCGGGGAGCTGTTTTTT
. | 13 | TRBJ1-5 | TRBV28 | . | CASSPRLNQPQHF | TGTGCCAGCAGTCCACGACTCAATCAGCCCCAGCATTTT
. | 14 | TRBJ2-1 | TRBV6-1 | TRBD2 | CASSEWEGSNEQFF | TGTGCCAGCAGTGAATGGGAGGGTTCGAATGAGCAGTTCTTC
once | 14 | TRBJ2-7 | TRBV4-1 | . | CASSQVHGSYEQYF | TGCGCCAGCAGCCAAGTTCACGGCTCCTACGAGCAGTACTTC